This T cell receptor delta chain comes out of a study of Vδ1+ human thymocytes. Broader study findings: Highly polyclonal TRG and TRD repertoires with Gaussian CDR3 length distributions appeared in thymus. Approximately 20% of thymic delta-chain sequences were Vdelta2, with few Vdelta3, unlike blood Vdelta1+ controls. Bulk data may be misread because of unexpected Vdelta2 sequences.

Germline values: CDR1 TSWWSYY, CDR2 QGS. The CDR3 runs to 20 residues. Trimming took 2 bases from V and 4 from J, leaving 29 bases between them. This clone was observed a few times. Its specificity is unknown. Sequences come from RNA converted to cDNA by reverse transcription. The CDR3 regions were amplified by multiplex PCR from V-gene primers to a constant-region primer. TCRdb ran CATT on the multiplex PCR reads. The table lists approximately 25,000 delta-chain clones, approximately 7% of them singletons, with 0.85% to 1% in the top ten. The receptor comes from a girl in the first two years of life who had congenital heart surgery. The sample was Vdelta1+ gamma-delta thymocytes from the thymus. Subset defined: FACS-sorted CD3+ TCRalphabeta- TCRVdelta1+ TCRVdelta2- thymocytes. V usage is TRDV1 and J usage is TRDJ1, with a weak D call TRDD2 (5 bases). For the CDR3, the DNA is TGTGCTCTTGGGGAATTCCCCAAACCTACAGAGCCGGCTAAAGACGATAAACTCATCTTT. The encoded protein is CALGEFPKPTEPAKDDKLIF.